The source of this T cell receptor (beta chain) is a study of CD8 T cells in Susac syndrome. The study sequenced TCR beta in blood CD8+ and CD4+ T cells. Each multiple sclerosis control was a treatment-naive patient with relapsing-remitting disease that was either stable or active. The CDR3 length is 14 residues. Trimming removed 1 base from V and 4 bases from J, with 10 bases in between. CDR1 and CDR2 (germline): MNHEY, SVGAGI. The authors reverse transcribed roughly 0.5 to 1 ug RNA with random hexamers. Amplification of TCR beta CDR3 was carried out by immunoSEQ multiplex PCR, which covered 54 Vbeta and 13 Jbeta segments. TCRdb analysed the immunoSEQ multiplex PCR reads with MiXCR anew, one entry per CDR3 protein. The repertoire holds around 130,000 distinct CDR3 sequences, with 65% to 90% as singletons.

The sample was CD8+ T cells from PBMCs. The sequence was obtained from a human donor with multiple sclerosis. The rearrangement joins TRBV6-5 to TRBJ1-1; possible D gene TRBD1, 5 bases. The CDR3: CASSYFTGGTEAFF. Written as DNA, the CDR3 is TGTGCCAGCAGTTACTTTACAGGCGGCACTGAAGCTTTCTTT.